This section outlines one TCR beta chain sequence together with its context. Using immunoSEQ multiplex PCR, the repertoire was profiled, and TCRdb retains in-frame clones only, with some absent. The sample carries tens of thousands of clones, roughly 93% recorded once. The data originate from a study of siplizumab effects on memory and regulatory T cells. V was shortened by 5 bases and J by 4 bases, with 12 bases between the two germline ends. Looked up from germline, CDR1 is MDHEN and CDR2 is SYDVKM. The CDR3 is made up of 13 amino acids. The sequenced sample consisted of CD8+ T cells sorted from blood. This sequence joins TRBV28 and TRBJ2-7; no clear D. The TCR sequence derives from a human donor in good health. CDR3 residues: CASSERSDYEQYF. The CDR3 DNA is TGTGCCAGCAGTGAACGGAGTGATTACGAGCAGTACTTC.